The TCR beta chain under discussion was sequenced for a study of brain T cells in children with intractable seizures. Documented time point: blood from clinic visit 5 months post-surgery; TSC patient then seizure free. Only cases whose brain tissue showed the highest T cell transcript signatures were sequenced. A remark on this clone: Its antigen is unknown.

V gave up 0 bases and J gave up 0 bases, with 12 bases separating them. CDR3 size: 17 residues. The germline gives CDR1 SGHDT, CDR2 YYEEEE. Study results and caveats: Patients' HCMV serostatus was unknown; virus specificity rests on CDR3 similarity alone.

The method was immunoSEQ multiplex PCR; TCRdb's version includes in-frame clones alone and lacks a portion of them. The data hold about 340,000 clones, with 85% to 95% observed a single time. The receptor was derived from a boy less than two years old with tuberous sclerosis and intractable seizures. The chain combines TRBV5-6 with TRBJ1-4, with D perhaps TRBD1 (5 bases). This specimen was peripheral blood, taken less than 6 months after surgery. The CDR3 here is CASSLGQGVATNEKLFF. CDR3 nucleotide sequence: TGTGCCAGCAGCTTGGGTCAGGGTGTCGCAACTAATGAAAAACTGTTTTTT. Supplemented by reference TRBV5-6 and TRBJ1-4, the full variable domain reads DAGVTQSPTHLIKTRGQQVTLRCSPKSGHDTVSWYQQALGQGPQFIFQYYEEEERQRGNFPDRFSGHQFPNYSSELNVNALLLGDSALYLCASSLGQGVATNEKLFFGSGTQLSVL.